Listed below are T cell receptor beta chains from one sample, sequenced in a study of human T cells and chemical hapten exposure. TCRdb independently ran MiXCR on the RACE reads; one entry per CDR3 protein. The data show 84,000 or so distinct CDR3 sequences, around 7.9% seen once. The sequences come from whole blood, collected in connection with sensitization to the hapten diphenylcyclopropenone (DPC). The receptors stem from a man aged 40-49 years with alopecia areata. Some clones in this sample may be carry-over from other donors' samples. Each CDR3 is given with its conserved first and last residue. Each record gives: CDR3 DNA, CDR3 protein, D gene, clone size, V gene, J gene. A D gene is named only where the DNA matches it firmly. Only part of the rows carry a size: once, few, many, or a class if the clone is expanded.

cdr3_nt: TGTGCCAGCAGTTACCGGACAGGGGGCGCAGATGGCTACACCTTC
cdr3_aa: CASSYRTGGADGYTF
d_call: TRBD1
clone_size: few
v_call: TRBV6-5
j_call: TRBJ1-2

cdr3_nt: TGTGCCAGTAGAATCCGCCCGCTTGACACAGATACGCAGTATTTT
cdr3_aa: CASRIRPLDTDTQYF
d_call: NA
clone_size: NA
v_call: TRBV19
j_call: TRBJ2-3

cdr3_nt: TGCAGTGCTAGAGATATGGGGGGCGTCGATACGCAGTATTTT
cdr3_aa: CSARDMGGVDTQYF
d_call: NA
clone_size: few
v_call: TRBV20-1
j_call: TRBJ2-3

cdr3_nt: TGTGCCAGCAGCGTACAGGATGACCCTTGGAATGAGCAGTTCTTC
cdr3_aa: CASSVQDDPWNEQFF
d_call: NA
clone_size: NA
v_call: TRBV9
j_call: TRBJ2-1

cdr3_nt: TGTGCCAGCAGCTTAGAAAGGGGAAGTCAGCCCCAGCATTTT
cdr3_aa: CASSLERGSQPQHF
d_call: NA
clone_size: many
v_call: TRBV28
j_call: TRBJ1-5

cdr3_nt: TGCGCCAGCAGCGGGGGGACCGGAGCGGGAGTAGATACGCAGTATTTT
cdr3_aa: CASSGGTGAGVDTQYF
d_call: TRBD2
clone_size: NA
v_call: TRBV5-1
j_call: TRBJ2-3

cdr3_nt: TGCGCCAGCAGCTACTCAGGGCTAGCGGGGAGCACCGGGGAGCTGTTTTTT
cdr3_aa: CASSYSGLAGSTGELFF
d_call: TRBD2
clone_size: NA
v_call: TRBV5-1
j_call: TRBJ2-2

cdr3_nt: TGTGCCAGCAGCTTAGGAAGTCAGGCGATCCACGCAGATACGCAGTATTTT
cdr3_aa: CASSLGSQAIHADTQYF
d_call: NA
clone_size: many
v_call: TRBV7-9
j_call: TRBJ2-3

cdr3_nt: TGTGCCAGCAGCCAGGCACAAGCGGGCATGACAGATACGCAGTATTTT
cdr3_aa: CASSQAQAGMTDTQYF
d_call: NA
clone_size: many
v_call: TRBV4-2
j_call: TRBJ2-3

cdr3_nt: TGTGCCAGCAGTTATCGGAGGGAGGGATCCTACGAGCAGTACTTC
cdr3_aa: CASSYRREGSYEQYF
d_call: TRBD2
clone_size: few
v_call: TRBV6-5
j_call: TRBJ2-7

cdr3_nt: TGCAGTGCTCTTAAATGGGTTCTAGCGCCTAGCACAGATACGCAGTATTTT
cdr3_aa: CSALKWVLAPSTDTQYF
d_call: NA
clone_size: few
v_call: TRBV20-1
j_call: TRBJ2-3

cdr3_nt: TGCGCCAGCAGTTACCTCGACAGGGGAGGAGAGACCCAGTACTTC
cdr3_aa: CASSYLDRGGETQYF
d_call: TRBD1
clone_size: many
v_call: TRBV5-1
j_call: TRBJ2-5

cdr3_nt: TGTGCCTGGACCGGGCTCCTTGAAGCTTTCTTT
cdr3_aa: CAWTGLLEAFF
d_call: NA
clone_size: many
v_call: TRBV30
j_call: TRBJ1-1

cdr3_nt: TGTGCCAGCAGTTACTCGAGGCTAGCGAATACACCCTCCTACAATGAGCAGTTCTTC
cdr3_aa: CASSYSRLANTPSYNEQFF
d_call: NA
clone_size: NA
v_call: TRBV6-2/TRBV6-3
j_call: TRBJ2-1

cdr3_nt: TGTGCCACCAGTGGCACAGTCTCCTACAATGAGCAGTTCTTC
cdr3_aa: CATSGTVSYNEQFF
d_call: NA
clone_size: NA
v_call: TRBV24-1
j_call: TRBJ2-1

cdr3_nt: TGTGCCAGCAGCCAAGTTAACGGTGAGCAGTTCTTC
cdr3_aa: CASSQVNGEQFF
d_call: NA
clone_size: many
v_call: TRBV5-5
j_call: TRBJ2-1

cdr3_nt: TGTGCCACCAGTTCGGCGGGCTACGAGCAGTACTTC
cdr3_aa: CATSSAGYEQYF
d_call: NA
clone_size: NA
v_call: TRBV24-1
j_call: TRBJ2-7

cdr3_nt: TGTGCCAGCAGAAGCCCCGGGAGGGCCTACGAGCAGTACTTC
cdr3_aa: CASRSPGRAYEQYF
d_call: TRBD2
clone_size: many
v_call: TRBV28
j_call: TRBJ2-7

cdr3_nt: TGTGCCAGCAGCTTGCGCAGGGTGGACCATAATTCACCCCTCCACTTT
cdr3_aa: CASSLRRVDHNSPLHF
d_call: NA
clone_size: NA
v_call: TRBV5-5
j_call: TRBJ1-6

cdr3_nt: TGTGCCAGCAGCAAGGGGCTAGCGGGGACAGCCAGTAATGAGCAGTTCTTC
cdr3_aa: CASSKGLAGTASNEQFF
d_call: TRBD2
clone_size: few
v_call: TRBV13
j_call: TRBJ2-1

cdr3_nt: TGTGCCAGCAGTTTTGTACCTAGCGGGAGCTCCTACAATGAGCAGTTCTTC
cdr3_aa: CASSFVPSGSSYNEQFF
d_call: TRBD2
clone_size: few
v_call: TRBV28
j_call: TRBJ2-1

cdr3_nt: TGTGCCAGCAGCTCCAACCGGGACAGGGGATATGGCTACACCTTC
cdr3_aa: CASSSNRDRGYGYTF
d_call: TRBD1
clone_size: NA
v_call: TRBV7-9
j_call: TRBJ1-2

cdr3_nt: TGTGCCAGTAGTTCTAGGACCTTTCCCCACGAGCAGTACTTC
cdr3_aa: CASSSRTFPHEQYF
d_call: NA
clone_size: few
v_call: TRBV19
j_call: TRBJ2-7